What follows are 19 T cell receptor beta chains derived from one specimen sequenced in a study of monozygotic twins with cystic fibrosis. Only in-frame clones appear in the TCRdb table, and some are missing; sequencing was by immunoSEQ multiplex PCR. This table has about 35,000 clones, approximately 67% appearing once. Sequenced: blood. The receptors stem from a girl between 5 and 17 years old with cystic fibrosis.

This clone was observed a few times. The chain is built from TRBV4-3 and TRBJ2-7; 9 bases line up with TRBD2. The CDR3 totals 16 residues. CDR1 is LGHNA, CDR2 YSLEER, per germline. With V trimmed by 3 bases and J by 1 base, 7 bases remained unmatched. CDR3 sequence (DNA): TGCGCCAGCAGCCAGACGGAGACTAGCGGTTCCTACGAGCAGTACTTC. Amino acid sequence: CASSQTETSGSYEQYF.

The J gene is TRBJ2-7, the V gene TRBV7-2, with 8 bases fitting TRBD1. V dropped 0 bases and J dropped 4; count of bases not matched to a gene: 8. Germline values: CDR1 SGHTA, CDR2 FQGNSA. The CDR3 has 16 residues. Written as DNA, the CDR3 is TGTGCCAGCAGCTTAGCCCCCCGGACAGGGAATTACGAGCAGTACTTC. The encoded protein is CASSLAPRTGNYEQYF.

The chain joins TRBV9 to TRBJ2-3, with no clear D. The germline V and J ends were trimmed by 1 base and 2 bases, with 11 bases remaining between them. Germline assignment: CDR1 SGDLS and CDR2 YYNGEE. The length of the CDR3 is 15 residues. The DNA of the CDR3 is TGTGCCAGCAGCGTACTTGGCTACCCCACAGATACGCAGTATTTT. Residues: CASSVLGYPTDTQYF.

This clone was counted between two and nine times. The V call is TRBV7-8, the J call TRBJ2-7; no reliable D call. Germline values: CDR1 SGHVS, CDR2 FQNEAQ. V lost 1 base and J lost 5, with 12 bases in between. The CDR3 extends over 14 amino acids. The CDR3 loop is CASSLGMGRDEQYF. CDR3 sequence (DNA): TGTGCCAGCAGCTTAGGTATGGGTAGGGACGAGCAGTACTTC.

V and J are TRBV5-6 and TRBJ1-1; D gene unclear. The V end was cut by 4 bases, the J end by 9 bases, with 10 bases between. The CDR3 is 11 amino acids. CDR1 and CDR2 (germline): SGHDT, YYEEEE. CDR3 sequence: CASSLKGKAFF. The DNA for the CDR3 is TGTGCCAGCAGCCTGAAGGGAAAAGCTTTCTTT. Based on the CDR3 plus reference TRBV5-6 and TRBJ1-1, the full variable domain is DAGVTQSPTHLIKTRGQQVTLRCSPKSGHDTVSWYQQALGQGPQFIFQYYEEEERQRGNFPDRFSGHQFPNYSSELNVNALLLGDSALYLCASSLKGKAFFGQGTRLTVV.

The chain recombines TRBV4-1 with TRBJ1-3, with unresolved D. The CDR3 runs to 14 residues. With 6 bases removed from V and 4 bases from J, the gap between germline ends came to 13 bases. Germline V gene lookup returns CDR1 MGHRA and CDR2 YSYEKL. The CDR3 is CASSPDWSGNTIYF. As DNA, the CDR3 is TGCGCCAGCAGTCCGGACTGGTCAGGAAACACCATATATTTT.

V and J are TRBV4-3 and TRBJ2-1, with D possibly TRBD2 on 5 matching bases. CDR1 is LGHNA, CDR2 YSLEER, per germline. Trimming left V 4 bases short and J 9 bases short, with 19 bases between. The CDR3 loop spans 15 amino acids. The CDR3 reads CASSPGSTLRGEQFF. In DNA, the CDR3 is TGCGCCAGCAGCCCTGGGTCTACACTTCGGGGTGAGCAGTTCTTC.

This clone showed up just a few times. V is TRBV7-9 and J is TRBJ2-1; D is unresolved. The germline V and J ends were trimmed by 5 bases and 2 bases, with 10 bases remaining between them. This CDR3 is 14 amino acids long. Germline CDR1 reads SEHNR; CDR2 reads FQNEAQ (reference sequence). The CDR3 reads CASSETLPYNEQFF. CDR3 nucleotides: TGTGCCAGCAGCGAAACCCTACCCTACAATGAGCAGTTCTTC. Full variable domain (remainder filled in from reference TRBV7-9 and TRBJ2-1): DTGVSQNPRHKITKRGQNVTFRCDPISEHNRLYWYRQTLGQGPEFLTYFQNEAQLEKSRLLSDRFSAERPKGSFSTLEIQRTEQGDSAMYLCASSETLPYNEQFFGPGTRLTVL.

The chain has TRBV12-5 and TRBJ2-1, with a weak D call TRBD2 (5 bases). Germline lookup yields CDR1 LGHNT and CDR2 FRNRAP. The CDR3 consists of 12 residues. The germline V and J ends were trimmed by 7 bases and 9 bases, with 13 bases remaining between them. The DNA for the CDR3 is TGTGCTAGTGAAGGAGCTAGCAGTGAGCAGTTCTTC. Its translation: CASEGASSEQFF.

The chain has TRBV9 and TRBJ2-5; 7 bases fit TRBD2. Trimming removed 4 bases from V and 1 base from J; junction bases left unmatched: 1. The CDR3 loop spans 13 amino acids. Per germline, CDR1 SGDLS and CDR2 YYNGEE. The CDR3 reads CASSSGVQETQYF. The DNA for the CDR3 is TGTGCCAGCAGCAGCGGGGTCCAAGAGACCCAGTACTTC.

The rearrangement uses TRBV6-6 and TRBJ2-7, with unresolved D. V gave up 7 bases and J gave up 2 bases, with 15 bases separating them. Germline CDR1 reads MNHNY; CDR2 reads SVGAGI (reference sequence). The CDR3 covers 14 residues. CDR3 bases: TGTGCCAGCATCACCCCCGGTTTCCCCTACGAGCAGTACTTC. Protein: CASITPGFPYEQYF.

The CDR3 sequence: CAISEGTGGYEQYF. CDR3 DNA sequence: TGTGCCATCAGTGAAGGGACAGGAGGGTACGAGCAGTACTTC. This chain connects TRBV10-3 to TRBJ2-7; 8 bases map to TRBD1. The CDR3 is made up of 14 amino acids. CDR1 and CDR2 from the germline V gene are ENHRY and SYGVKD. V lost 3 bases to trimming and J lost 4 bases; unmatched junction nucleotides: 5.

The chain is built from TRBV5-1 and TRBJ1-1, with 8 bases lining up with TRBD1. The V gene end was trimmed by 4 bases and the J gene end by 4 bases; junction bases not matched to a gene: 6. The CDR3 covers 14 residues. Germline values: CDR1 SGHRS, CDR2 YFSETQ. The CDR3 coding sequence is TGCGCCAGCAGCCCGACAGGGGTGGCCACTGAAGCTTTCTTT. Amino acids: CASSPTGVATEAFF.

The chain has TRBV5-1 and TRBJ2-1; 13 bases fit TRBD2. Germline V gives CDR1 SGHRS, CDR2 YFSETQ. This CDR3 region has 18 residues. With 2 bases clipped from V and 7 bases from J, the junction kept 12 bases outside the gene matches. The CDR3 sequence is CASSLRTSGSLMGNEQFF. The CDR3 DNA is TGCGCCAGCAGCTTACGGACTAGCGGGAGCCTGATGGGGAATGAGCAGTTCTTC.

This rearrangement joins TRBV7-2 to TRBJ2-7; 7 bases line up with TRBD2. This CDR3 comprises 15 residues. CDR1 is SGHTA and CDR2 is FQGNSA in the germline V gene. Trimming cost V 3 bases and J 0 bases; bases outside gene matches: 5. The CDR3 spells CASSFTGGSSYEQYV. The CDR3 coding sequence is TGTGCCAGCAGCTTCACCGGGGGGAGCTCCTACGAGCAGTACGTC.

This clone has just a few counts. J is TRBJ1-1 and V is TRBV4-1; unclear D gene. CDR1 and CDR2 (germline): MGHRA, YSYEKL. The germline V and J ends were trimmed by 0 bases and 0 bases, with 17 bases remaining between them. The CDR3 consists of 18 residues. CDR3 protein: CASSQEDPNRRMNTEAFF. The CDR3 DNA is TGCGCCAGCAGCCAAGAAGACCCTAACAGACGGATGAACACTGAAGCTTTCTTT.

This clone was detected a few times. The rearrangement links TRBV7-9 to TRBJ2-7; TRBD1 aligns across 8 bases. Germline CDR1 reads SEHNR; CDR2 reads FQNEAQ (reference sequence). J gave up 3 bases and V 11 bases, and 9 bases lay outside the gene matches. The CDR3 covers 13 residues. CDR3: CAGDRGPFYEQYF. CDR3 DNA: TGTGCCGGAGACAGGGGACCCTTCTACGAGCAGTACTTC.

The V call is TRBV6-5, the J call TRBJ1-2, with 8 nucleotides matching TRBD1. Looked up from germline, CDR1 is MNHEY and CDR2 is SVGAGI. The junction had 4 bases not matched to a gene; V was cut back by 0 bases and J by 4 bases. The CDR3 has 15 residues. This CDR3 reads CASSYSGRGLYGYTF. CDR3 DNA sequence: TGTGCCAGCAGTTACTCAGGCAGGGGGCTCTATGGCTACACCTTC.

The chain uses TRBV10-3 and TRBJ1-1; 8 nucleotides line up with TRBD1. Germline loops: CDR1 ENHRY, CDR2 SYGVKD. There are 14 residues in the CDR3. After removal of 2 bases from V and 1 base from J, the junction contained 0 bases not matched to a gene. The CDR3 DNA sequence: TGTGCCATCAGTGAGGGACAGGGGAACACTGAAGCTTTCTTT. It specifies CAISEGQGNTEAFF.